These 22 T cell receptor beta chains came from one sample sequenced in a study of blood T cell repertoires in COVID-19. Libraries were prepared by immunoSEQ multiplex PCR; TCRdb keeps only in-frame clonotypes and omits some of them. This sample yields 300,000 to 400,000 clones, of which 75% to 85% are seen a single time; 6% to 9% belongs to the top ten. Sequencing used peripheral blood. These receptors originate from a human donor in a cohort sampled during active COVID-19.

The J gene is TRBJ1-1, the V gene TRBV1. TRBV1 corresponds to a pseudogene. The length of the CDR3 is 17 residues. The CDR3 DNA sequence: TGCACCAGCAGCCAAGGCGGTGCATCGGGGTTGAACACTGAAGCTTTCTTT. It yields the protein CTSSQGGASGLNTEAFF.

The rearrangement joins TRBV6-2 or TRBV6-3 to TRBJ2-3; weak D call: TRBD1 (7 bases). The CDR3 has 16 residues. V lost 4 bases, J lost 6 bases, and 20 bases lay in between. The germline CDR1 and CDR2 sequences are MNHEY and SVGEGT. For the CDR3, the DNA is TGTGCCAGCAGTTCCCTCAGACAGGGAGGAGTGGATACGCAGTATTTT. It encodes CASSSLRQGGVDTQYF.

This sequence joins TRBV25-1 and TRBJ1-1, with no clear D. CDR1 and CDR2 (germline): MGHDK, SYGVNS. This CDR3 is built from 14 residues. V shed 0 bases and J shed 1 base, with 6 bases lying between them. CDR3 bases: TGTGCCAGCAGTGAATACGGAGCGAACACTGAAGCTTTCTTT. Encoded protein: CASSEYGANTEAFF.

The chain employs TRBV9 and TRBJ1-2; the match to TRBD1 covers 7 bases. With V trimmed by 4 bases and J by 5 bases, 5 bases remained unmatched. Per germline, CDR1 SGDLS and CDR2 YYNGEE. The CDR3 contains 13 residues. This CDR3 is CASSPGQRYGYTF. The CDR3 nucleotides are TGTGCCAGCAGCCCGGGACAGAGGTATGGCTACACCTTC.

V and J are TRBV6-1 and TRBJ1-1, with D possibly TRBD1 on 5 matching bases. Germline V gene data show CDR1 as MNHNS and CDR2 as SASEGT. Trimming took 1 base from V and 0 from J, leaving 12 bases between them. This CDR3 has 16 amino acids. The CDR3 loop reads CASSEVDRGMNTEAFF. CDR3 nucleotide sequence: TGTGCCAGCAGTGAAGTCGATAGGGGAATGAACACTGAAGCTTTCTTT.

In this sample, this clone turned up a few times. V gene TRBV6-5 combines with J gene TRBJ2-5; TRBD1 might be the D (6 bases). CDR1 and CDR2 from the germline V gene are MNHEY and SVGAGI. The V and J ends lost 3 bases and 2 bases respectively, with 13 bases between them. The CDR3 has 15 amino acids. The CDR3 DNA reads TGTGCCAGCAGTTATTCACAGGGTACTCAAGAGACCCAGTACTTC. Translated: CASSYSQGTQETQYF.

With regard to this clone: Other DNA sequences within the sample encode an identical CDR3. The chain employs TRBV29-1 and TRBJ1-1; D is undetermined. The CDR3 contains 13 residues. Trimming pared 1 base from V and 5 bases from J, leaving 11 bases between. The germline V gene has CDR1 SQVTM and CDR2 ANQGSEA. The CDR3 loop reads CSVEVGGGTEAFF. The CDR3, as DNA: TGCAGCGTTGAAGTTGGAGGAGGGACTGAAGCTTTCTTT.

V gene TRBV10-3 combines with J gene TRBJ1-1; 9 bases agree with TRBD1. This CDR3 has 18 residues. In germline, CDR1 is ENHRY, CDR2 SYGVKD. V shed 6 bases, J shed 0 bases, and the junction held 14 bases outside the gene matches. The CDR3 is CAIRPHRDRVSVNTEAFF. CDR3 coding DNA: TGTGCCATCAGGCCACACCGGGACAGGGTTTCGGTGAACACTGAAGCTTTCTTT.

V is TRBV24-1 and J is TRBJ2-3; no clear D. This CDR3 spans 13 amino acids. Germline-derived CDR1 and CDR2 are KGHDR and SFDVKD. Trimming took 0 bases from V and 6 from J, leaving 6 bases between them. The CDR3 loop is CATSDLLSDTQYF. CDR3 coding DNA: TGTGCCACCAGTGATTTGCTGAGCGATACGCAGTATTTT.

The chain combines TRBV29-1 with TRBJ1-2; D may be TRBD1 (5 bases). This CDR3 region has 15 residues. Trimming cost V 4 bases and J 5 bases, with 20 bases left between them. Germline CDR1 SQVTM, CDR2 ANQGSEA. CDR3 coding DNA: TGCAGCGTTGTTGCGGCAGGGTCCAAATCTTATGGCTACACCTTC. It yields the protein CSVVAAGSKSYGYTF.

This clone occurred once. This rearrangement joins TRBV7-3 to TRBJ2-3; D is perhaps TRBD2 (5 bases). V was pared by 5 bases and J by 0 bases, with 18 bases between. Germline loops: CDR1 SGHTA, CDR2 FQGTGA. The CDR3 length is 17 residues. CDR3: CASSPDPLVTSTDTQYF. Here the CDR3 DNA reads TGTGCCAGCAGCCCCGACCCACTAGTTACTAGCACAGATACGCAGTATTTT.

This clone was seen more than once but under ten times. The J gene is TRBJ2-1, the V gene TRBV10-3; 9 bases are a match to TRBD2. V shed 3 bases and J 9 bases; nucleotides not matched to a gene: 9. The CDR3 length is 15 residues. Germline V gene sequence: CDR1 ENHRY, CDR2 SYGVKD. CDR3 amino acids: CAISEQAGGDGEQFF. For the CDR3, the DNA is TGTGCCATCAGTGAACAAGCGGGGGGTGATGGTGAGCAGTTCTTC.

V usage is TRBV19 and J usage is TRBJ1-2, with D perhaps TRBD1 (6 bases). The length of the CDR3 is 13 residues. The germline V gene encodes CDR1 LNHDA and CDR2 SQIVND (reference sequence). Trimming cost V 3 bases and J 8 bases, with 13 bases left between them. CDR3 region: CASSMRGKEGYTF. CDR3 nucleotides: TGTGCCAGTAGTATGAGGGGGAAGGAGGGCTACACCTTC.

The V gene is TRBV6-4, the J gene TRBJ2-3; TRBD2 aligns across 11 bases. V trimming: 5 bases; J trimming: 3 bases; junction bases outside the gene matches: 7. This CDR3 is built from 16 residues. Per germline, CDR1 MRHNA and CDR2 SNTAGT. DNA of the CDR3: TGTGCCAGCAGTCGACTAGCGGGGACCCTAACAGATACGCAGTATTTT. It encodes CASSRLAGTLTDTQYF.

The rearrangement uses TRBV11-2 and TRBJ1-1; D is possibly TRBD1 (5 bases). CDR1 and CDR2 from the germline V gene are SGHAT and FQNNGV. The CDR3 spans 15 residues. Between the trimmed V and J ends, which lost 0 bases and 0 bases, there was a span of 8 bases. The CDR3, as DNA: TGTGCCAGCAGCTTAGAGGCGGGGGTGAACACTGAAGCTTTCTTT. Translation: CASSLEAGVNTEAFF.

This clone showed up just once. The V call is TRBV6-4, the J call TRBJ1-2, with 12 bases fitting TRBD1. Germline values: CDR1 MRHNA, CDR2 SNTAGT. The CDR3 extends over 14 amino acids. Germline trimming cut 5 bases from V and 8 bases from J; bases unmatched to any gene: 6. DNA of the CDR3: TGTGCCAGCAGTCCCGGGACAGGGGGCTGGGGCTACACCTTC. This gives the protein CASSPGTGGWGYTF.

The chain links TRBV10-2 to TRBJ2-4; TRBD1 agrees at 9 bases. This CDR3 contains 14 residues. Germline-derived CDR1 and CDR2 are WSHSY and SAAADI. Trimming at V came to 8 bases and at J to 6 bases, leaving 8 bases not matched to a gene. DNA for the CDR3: TGCGCCAGCTCAACCGGGACAGGGATAAACATTCAGTACTTC. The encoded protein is CASSTGTGINIQYF.

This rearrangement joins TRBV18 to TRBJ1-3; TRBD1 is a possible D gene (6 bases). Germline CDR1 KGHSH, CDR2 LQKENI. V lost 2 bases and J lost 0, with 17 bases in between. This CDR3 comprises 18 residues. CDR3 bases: TGTGCCAGCTCACCATGGGGGCAGGGAGCCGGCTCTGGAAACACCATATATTTT. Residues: CASSPWGQGAGSGNTIYF.

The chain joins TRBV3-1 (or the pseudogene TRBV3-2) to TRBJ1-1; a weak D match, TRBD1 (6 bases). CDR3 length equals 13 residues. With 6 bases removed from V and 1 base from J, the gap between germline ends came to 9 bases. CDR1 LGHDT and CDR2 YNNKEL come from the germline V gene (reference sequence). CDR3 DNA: TGTGCCAGCAGACCGGGACAGAACACTGAAGCTTTCTTT. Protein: CASRPGQNTEAFF.

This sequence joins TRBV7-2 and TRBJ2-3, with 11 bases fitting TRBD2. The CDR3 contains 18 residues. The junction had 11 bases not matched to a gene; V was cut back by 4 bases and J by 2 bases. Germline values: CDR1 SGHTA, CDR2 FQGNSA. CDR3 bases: TGTGCCAGCAGCTCAGTAGCGGGGGGGCTAGGCGACACAGATACGCAGTATTTT. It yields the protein CASSSVAGGLGDTDTQYF.

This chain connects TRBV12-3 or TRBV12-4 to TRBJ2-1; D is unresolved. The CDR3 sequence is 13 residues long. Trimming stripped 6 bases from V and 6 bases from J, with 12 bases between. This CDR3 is CASRLPGSNEQFF. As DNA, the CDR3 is TGTGCCAGCAGGCTCCCCGGGTCCAATGAGCAGTTCTTC.

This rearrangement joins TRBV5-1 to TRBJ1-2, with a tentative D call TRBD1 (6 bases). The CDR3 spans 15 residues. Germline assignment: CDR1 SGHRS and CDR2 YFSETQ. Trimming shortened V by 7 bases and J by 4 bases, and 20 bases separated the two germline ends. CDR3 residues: CASLPTTGSLYGYTF. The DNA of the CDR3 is TGCGCCAGCCTCCCTACCACAGGGAGCCTCTATGGCTACACCTTC.